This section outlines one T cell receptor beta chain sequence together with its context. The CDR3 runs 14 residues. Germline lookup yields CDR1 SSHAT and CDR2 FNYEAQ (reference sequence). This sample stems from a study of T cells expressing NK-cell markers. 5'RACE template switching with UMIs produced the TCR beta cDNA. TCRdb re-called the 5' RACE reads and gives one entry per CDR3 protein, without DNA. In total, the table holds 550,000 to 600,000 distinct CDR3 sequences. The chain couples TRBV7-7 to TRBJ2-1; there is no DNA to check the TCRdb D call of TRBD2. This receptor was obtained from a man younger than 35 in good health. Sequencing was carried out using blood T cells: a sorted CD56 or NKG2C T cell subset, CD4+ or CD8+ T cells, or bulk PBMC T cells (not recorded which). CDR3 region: CASSPGALYNEQFF.